This T cell receptor beta chain was documented in a study of blood T cell repertoires in COVID-19. Per the original methods: Cell counts per sample came from amplifying reference gene primers. TCRdb keeps only in-frame clones here, not all; method: immunoSEQ multiplex PCR. V, J and clone size reflect that table, while D and trimming were determined from the DNA. The table includes about 280,000 clones, around 84% detected once. Ages ranged from roughly 18 to 100 years, with residence in about 24 US areas. Germline-derived CDR1 and CDR2 are SGHDT and YYEEEE. The ends lost 2 bases at V and 2 bases at J; junction bases unmatched: 5. The CDR3 covers 15 residues.

Specimen: PBMCs or T cells enriched from blood (not recorded which). The rearrangement links TRBV5-6 to TRBJ1-2, with TRBD1 identical over 8 bases. The sequence derives from a man aged 35 to 55 who had been exposed to COVID-19. CDR3 bases: TGTGCCAGCAGCTTTAAGACAGGGGTCAACTATGGCTACACCTTC. Protein: CASSFKTGVNYGYTF.